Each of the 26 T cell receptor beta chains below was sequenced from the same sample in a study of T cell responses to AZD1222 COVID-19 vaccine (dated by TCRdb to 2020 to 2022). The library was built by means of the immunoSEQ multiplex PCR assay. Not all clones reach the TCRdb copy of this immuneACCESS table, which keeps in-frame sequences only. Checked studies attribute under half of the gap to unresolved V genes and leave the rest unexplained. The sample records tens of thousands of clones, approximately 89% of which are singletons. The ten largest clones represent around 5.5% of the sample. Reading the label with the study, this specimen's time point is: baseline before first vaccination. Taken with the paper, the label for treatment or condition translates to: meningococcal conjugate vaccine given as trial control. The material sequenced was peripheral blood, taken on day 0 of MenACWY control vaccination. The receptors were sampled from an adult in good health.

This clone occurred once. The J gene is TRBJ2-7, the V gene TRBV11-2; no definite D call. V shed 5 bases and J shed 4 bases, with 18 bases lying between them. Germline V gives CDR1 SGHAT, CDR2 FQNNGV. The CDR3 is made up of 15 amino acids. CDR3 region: CASSRTLDQMYEQYF. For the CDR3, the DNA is TGTGCCAGCAGCCGGACCCTGGACCAAATGTACGAGCAGTACTTC. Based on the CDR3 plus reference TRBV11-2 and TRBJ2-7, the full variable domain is EAGVAQSPRYKIIEKRQSVAFWCNPISGHATLYWYQQILGQGPKLLIQFQNNGVVDDSQLPKDRFSAERLKGVDSTLKIQPAKLEDSAVYLCASSRTLDQMYEQYFGPGTRLTVT.

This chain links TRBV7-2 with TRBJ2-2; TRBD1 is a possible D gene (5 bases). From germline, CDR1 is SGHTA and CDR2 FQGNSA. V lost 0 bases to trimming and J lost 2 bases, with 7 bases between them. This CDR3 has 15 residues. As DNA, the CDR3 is TGTGCCAGCAGCTTAGCCAGGGCCAACACCGGGGAGCTGTTTTTT. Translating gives CASSLARANTGELFF.

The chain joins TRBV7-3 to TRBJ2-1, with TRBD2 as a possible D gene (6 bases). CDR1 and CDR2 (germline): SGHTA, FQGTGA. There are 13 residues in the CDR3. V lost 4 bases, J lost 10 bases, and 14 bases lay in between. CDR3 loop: CASSSPGTREQFF. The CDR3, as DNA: TGTGCCAGCAGCTCCCCCGGGACTCGGGAGCAGTTCTTC.

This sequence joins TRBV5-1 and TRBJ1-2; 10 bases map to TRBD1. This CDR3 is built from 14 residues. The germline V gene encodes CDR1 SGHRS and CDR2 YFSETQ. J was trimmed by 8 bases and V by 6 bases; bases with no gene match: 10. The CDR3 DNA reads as TGCGCCAGCACTCAAACCGGGACAGGGGTAGGCTACACCTTC. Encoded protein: CASTQTGTGVGYTF.

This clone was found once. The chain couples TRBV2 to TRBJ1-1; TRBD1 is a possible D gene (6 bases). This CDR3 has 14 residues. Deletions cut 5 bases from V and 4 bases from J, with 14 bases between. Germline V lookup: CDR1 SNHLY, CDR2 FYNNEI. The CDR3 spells CASSLQGPSTEAFF. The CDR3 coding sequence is TGTGCCAGCAGTCTACAGGGCCCGAGCACTGAAGCTTTCTTT. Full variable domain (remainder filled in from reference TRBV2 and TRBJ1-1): EPEVTQTPSHQVTQMGQEVILRCVPISNHLYFYWYRQILGQKVEFLVSFYNNEISEKSEIFDDQFSVERPDGSNFTLKIRSTKLEDSAMYFCASSLQGPSTEAFFGQGTRLTVV.

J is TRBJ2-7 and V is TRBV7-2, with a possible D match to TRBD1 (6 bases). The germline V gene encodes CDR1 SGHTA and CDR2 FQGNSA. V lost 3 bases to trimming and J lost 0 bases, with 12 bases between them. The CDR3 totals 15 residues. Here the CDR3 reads CASSFAQGISYEQYF. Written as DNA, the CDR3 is TGTGCCAGCAGCTTTGCACAGGGAATCTCCTACGAGCAGTACTTC.

The CDR3 region has the DNA TGTGCCAGCAGCACGACCGGGACAGGGAGTGAAAAACTGTTTTTT. Encoded protein: CASSTTGTGSEKLFF. This chain connects TRBV7-2 to TRBJ1-4, with 9 bases identical to TRBD1. Germline trimming cut 5 bases from V and 7 bases from J; bases unmatched to any gene: 8. This CDR3 comprises 15 residues. The V gene's germline CDR1 is SGHTA and CDR2 FQGNSA.

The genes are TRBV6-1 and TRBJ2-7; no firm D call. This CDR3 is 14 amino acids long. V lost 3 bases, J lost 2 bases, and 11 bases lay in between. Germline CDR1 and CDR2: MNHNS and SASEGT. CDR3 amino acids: CASSDFRWAYEQYF. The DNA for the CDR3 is TGTGCCAGCAGTGATTTTCGGTGGGCCTACGAGCAGTACTTC.

The CDR3 here is CASSQDRLAGGNTDTQYF. The CDR3 nucleotides are TGTGCCAGCAGCCAAGATAGACTAGCGGGAGGTAACACAGATACGCAGTATTTT. This chain uses TRBV3-1 (or the pseudogene TRBV3-2) with TRBJ2-3, with TRBD2 matching over 13 bases. This CDR3 is built from 18 residues. V trimming: 0 bases; J trimming: 2 bases; junction bases outside the gene matches: 5. Germline CDR1 is LGHDT and CDR2 is YNNKEL (reference sequence).

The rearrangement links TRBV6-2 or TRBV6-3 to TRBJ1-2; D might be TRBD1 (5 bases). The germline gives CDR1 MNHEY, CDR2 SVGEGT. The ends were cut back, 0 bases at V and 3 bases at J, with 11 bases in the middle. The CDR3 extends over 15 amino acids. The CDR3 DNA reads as TGTGCCAGCAGTTACTCGACTGGGGGTCACTATGGCTACACCTTC. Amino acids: CASSYSTGGHYGYTF.

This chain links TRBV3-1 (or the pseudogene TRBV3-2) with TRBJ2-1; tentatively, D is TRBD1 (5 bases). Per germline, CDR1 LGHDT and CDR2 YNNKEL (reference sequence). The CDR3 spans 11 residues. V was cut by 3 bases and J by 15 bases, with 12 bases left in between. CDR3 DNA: TGTGCCAGCAGCCACCAGGGTGAGACGTTCTTC. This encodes CASSHQGETFF.

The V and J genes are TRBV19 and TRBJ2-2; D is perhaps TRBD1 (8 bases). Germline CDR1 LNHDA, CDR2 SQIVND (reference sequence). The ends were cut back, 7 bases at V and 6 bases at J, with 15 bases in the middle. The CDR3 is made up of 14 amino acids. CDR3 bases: TGTGCCAGTAATACAGGGGGGGACGCCGGGGAGCTGTTTTTT. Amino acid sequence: CASNTGGDAGELFF.

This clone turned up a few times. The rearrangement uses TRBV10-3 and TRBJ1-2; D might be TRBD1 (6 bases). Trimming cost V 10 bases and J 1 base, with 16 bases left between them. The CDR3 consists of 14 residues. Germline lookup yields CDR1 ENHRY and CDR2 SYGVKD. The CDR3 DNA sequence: TGTGCCACCCGTACGGGGGCCGATAACTATGGCTACACCTTC. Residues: CATRTGADNYGYTF.

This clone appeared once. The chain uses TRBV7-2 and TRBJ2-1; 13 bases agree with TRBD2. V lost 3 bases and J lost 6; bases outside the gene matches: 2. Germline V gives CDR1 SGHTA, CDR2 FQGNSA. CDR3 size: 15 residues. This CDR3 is CASSFGTSGANEQFF. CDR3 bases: TGTGCCAGCAGCTTCGGGACTAGCGGGGCCAATGAGCAGTTCTTC.

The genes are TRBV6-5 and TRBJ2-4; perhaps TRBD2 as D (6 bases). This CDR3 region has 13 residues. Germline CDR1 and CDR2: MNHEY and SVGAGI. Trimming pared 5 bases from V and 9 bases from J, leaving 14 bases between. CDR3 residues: CASSPRGTSIQYF. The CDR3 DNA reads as TGTGCCAGCAGTCCACGGGGGACCAGCATTCAGTACTTC.

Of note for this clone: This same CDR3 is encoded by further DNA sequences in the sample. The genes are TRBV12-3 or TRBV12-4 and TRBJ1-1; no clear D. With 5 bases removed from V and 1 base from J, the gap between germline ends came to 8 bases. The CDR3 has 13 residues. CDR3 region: CASSLLQNTEAFF. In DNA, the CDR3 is TGTGCCAGCAGTCTCCTCCAGAACACTGAAGCTTTCTTT.

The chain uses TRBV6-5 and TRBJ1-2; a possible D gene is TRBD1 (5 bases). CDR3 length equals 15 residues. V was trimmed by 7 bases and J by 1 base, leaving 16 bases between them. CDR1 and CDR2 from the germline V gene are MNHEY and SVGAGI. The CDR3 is CASTKVGGFNYGYTF. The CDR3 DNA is TGTGCCAGCACAAAGGTCGGGGGATTTAACTATGGCTACACCTTC.

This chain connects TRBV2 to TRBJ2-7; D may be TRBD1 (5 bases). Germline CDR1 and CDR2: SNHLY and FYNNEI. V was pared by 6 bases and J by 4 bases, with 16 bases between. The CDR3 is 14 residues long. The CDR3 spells CASRDSQQAYEQYF. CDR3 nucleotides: TGTGCCAGCAGGGATTCGCAACAGGCTTACGAGCAGTACTTC.

DNA of the CDR3: TGTGCCACGGTTCAGGGACCCGGGAGTGAAGCTTTCTTT. Translated: CATVQGPGSEAFF. This chain uses TRBV12-3 or TRBV12-4 with TRBJ1-1; a weak D match, TRBD1 (5 bases). The CDR3 covers 13 residues. Trimming took 10 bases from V and 7 from J, leaving 19 bases between them.

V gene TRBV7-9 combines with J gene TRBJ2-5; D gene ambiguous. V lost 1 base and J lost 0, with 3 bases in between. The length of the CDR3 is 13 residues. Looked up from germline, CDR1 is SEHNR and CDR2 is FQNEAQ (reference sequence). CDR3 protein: CASSLGYQETQYF. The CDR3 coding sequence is TGTGCCAGCAGCTTAGGTTACCAAGAGACCCAGTACTTC.

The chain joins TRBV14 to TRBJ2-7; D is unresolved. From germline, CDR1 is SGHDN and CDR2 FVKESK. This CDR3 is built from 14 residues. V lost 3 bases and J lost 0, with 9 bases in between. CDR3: CASSQSLYSYEQYF. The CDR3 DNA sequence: TGTGCCAGCAGCCAGAGCTTATACTCCTACGAGCAGTACTTC.

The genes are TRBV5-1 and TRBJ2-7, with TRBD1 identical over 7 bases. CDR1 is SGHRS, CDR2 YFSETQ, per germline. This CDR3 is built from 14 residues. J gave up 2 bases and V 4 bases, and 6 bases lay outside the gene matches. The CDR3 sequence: CASSRGQPTYEQYF. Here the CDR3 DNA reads TGCGCCAGCAGCCGGGGACAGCCGACCTACGAGCAGTACTTC. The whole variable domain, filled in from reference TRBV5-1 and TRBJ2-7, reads KAGVTQTPRYLIKTRGQQVTLSCSPISGHRSVSWYQQTPGQGLQFLFEYFSETQRNKGNFPGRFSGRQFSNSRSEMNVSTLELGDSALYLCASSRGQPTYEQYFGPGTRLTVT.

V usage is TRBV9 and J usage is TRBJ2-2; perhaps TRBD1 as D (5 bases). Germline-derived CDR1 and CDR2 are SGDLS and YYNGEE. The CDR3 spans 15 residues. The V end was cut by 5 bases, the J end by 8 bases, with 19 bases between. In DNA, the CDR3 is TGTGCCAGCAGTGATACCAGGACAACTTCTGGGGAGCTGTTTTTT. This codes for CASSDTRTTSGELFF.

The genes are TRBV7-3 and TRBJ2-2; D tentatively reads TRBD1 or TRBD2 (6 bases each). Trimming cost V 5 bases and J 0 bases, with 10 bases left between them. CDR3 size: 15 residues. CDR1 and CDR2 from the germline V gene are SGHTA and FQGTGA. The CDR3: CASSLRGANTGELFF. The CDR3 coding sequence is TGTGCCAGCAGCCTGAGGGGGGCGAACACCGGGGAGCTGTTTTTT.

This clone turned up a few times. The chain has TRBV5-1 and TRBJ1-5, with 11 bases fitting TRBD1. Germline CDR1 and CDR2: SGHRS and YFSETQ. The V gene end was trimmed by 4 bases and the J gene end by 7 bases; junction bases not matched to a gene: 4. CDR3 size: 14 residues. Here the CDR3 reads CASSPGQGDQPQHF. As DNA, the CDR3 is TGCGCCAGCAGCCCGGGACAGGGGGACCAGCCCCAGCATTTT.

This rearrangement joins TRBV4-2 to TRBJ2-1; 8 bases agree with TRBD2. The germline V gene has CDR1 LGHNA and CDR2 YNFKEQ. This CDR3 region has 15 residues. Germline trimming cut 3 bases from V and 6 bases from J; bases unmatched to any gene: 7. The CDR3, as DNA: TGTGCCAGCAGCCAGAGCGGGAGCAACATCAATGAGCAGTTCTTC. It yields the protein CASSQSGSNINEQFF.